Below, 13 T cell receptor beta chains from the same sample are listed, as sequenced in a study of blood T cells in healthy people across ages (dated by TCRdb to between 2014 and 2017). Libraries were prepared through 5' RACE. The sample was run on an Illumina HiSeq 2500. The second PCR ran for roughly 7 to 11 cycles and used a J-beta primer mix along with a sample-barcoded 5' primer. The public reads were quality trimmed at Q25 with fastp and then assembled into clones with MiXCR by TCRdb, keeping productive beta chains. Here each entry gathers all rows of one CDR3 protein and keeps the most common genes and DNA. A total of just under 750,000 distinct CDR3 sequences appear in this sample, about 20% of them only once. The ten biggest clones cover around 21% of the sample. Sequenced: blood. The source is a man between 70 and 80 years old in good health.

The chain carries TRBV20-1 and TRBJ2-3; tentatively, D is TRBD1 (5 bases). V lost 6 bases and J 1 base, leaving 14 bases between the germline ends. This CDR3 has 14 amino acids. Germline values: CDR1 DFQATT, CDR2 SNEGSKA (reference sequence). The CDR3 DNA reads TGCAGTGCCCCGACAGCCATAGGCACAGATACGCAGTATTTT. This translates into CSAPTAIGTDTQYF.

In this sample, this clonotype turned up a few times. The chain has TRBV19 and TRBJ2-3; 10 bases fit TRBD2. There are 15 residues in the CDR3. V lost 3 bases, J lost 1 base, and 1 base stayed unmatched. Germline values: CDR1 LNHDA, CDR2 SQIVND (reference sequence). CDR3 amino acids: CASSILAGGTDTQYF. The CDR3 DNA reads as TGTGCCAGTAGTATTCTAGCGGGGGGCACAGATACGCAGTATTTT.

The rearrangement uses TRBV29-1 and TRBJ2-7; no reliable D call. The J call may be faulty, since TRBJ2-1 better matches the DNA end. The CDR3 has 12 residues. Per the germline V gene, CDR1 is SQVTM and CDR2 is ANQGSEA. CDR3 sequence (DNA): TGCAGCGTTGGGGGTAGCCACAATGAGCAGTTCTTC. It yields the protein CSVGGSHNEQFF.

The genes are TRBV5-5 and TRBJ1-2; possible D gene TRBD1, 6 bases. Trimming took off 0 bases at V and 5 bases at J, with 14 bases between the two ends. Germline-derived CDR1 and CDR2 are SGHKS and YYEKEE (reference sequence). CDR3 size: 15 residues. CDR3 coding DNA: TGTGCCAGCAGCTTGGCACACAGGGCCTCTTATGGCTACACCTTC. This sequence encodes CASSLAHRASYGYTF.

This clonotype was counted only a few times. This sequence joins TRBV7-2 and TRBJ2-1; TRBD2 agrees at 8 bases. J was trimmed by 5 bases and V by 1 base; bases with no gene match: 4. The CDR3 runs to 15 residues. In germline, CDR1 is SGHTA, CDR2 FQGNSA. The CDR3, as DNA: TGTGCCAGCAGCTTAGGCCAACTAGCGGACAATGAGCAGTTCTTC. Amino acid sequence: CASSLGQLADNEQFF.

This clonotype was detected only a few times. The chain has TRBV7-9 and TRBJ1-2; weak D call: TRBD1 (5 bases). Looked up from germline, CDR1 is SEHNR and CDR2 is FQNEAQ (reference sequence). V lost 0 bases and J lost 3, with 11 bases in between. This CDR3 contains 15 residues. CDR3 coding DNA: TGTGCCAGCAGCTTAGCGGGGCAGGCCTACTATGGCTACACCTTC. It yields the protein CASSLAGQAYYGYTF. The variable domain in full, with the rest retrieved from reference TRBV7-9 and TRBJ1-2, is DTGVSQNPRHKITKRGQNVTFRCDPISEHNRLYWYRQTLGQGPEFLTYFQNEAQLEKSRLLSDRFSAERPKGSFSTLEIQRTEQGDSAMYLCASSLAGQAYYGYTFGSGTRLTVV.

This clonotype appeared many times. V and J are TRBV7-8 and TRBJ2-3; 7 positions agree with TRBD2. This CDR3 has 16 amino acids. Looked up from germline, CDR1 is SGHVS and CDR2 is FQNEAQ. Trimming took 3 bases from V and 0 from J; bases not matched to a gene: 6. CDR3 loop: CASSFRSGGSTDTQYF. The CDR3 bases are TGTGCCAGCAGCTTTCGGTCGGGGGGTAGCACAGATACGCAGTATTTT.

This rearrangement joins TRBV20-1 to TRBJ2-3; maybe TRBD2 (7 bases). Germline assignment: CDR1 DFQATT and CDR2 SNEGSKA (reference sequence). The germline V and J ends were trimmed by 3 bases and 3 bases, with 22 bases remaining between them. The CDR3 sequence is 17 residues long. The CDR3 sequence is CSASGRGRETPTDTQYF. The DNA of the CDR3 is TGCAGTGCTAGTGGACGGGGGCGGGAGACACCGACAGATACGCAGTATTTT.

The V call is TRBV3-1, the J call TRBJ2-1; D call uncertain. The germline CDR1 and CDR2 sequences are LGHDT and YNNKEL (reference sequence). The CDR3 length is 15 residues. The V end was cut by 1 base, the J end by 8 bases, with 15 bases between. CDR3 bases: TGTGCCAGCAGCCAAGTGGGGAACCCTGGGGATGAGCAGTTCTTC. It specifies CASSQVGNPGDEQFF.

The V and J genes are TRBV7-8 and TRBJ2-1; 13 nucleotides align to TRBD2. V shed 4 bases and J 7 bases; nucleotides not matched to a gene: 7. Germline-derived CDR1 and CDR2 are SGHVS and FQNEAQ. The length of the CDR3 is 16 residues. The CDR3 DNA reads TGTGCCAGCAGCTCAGTCACTAGCGGGAGGGCGAATGAGCAGTTCTTC. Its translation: CASSSVTSGRANEQFF.

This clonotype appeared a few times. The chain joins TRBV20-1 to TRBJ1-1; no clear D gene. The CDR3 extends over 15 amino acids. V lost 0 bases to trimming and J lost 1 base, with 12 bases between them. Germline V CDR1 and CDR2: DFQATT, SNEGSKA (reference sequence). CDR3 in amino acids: CSARDLKAPNTEAFF. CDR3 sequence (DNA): TGCAGTGCTAGAGATCTGAAAGCACCGAACACTGAAGCTTTCTTT.

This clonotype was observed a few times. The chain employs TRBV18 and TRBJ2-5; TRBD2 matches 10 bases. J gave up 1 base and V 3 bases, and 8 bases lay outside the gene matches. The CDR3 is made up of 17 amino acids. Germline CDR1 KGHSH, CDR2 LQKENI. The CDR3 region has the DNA TGTGCCAGCTCACCGTCCGGGTTAGCGGGAGGCCAAGAGACCCAGTACTTC. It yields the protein CASSPSGLAGGQETQYF.

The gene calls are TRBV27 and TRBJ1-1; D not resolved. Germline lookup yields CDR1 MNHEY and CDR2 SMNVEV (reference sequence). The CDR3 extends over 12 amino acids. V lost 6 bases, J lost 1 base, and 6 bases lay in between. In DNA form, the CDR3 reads TGTGCCAGCAGCGCAGGGAACACTGAAGCTTTCTTT. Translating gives CASSAGNTEAFF.